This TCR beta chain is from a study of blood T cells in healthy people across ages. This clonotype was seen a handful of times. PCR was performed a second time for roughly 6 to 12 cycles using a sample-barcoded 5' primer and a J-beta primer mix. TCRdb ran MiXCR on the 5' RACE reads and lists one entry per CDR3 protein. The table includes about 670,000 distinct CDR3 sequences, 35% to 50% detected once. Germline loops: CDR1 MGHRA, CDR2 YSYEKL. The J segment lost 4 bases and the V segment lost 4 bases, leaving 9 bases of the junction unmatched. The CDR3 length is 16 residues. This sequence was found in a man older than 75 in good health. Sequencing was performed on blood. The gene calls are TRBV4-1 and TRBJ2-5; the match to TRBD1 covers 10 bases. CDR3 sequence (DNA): TGCGCCAGCAGCCCGCGTCCGGGACAGGGGAGAGAGACCCAGTACTTC. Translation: CASSPRPGQGRETQYF.